This T cell receptor beta chain was identified in a study of radiation and T cells in renal cell carcinoma. Comments on this clone: Its antigen is currently unknown.

Notes on the study in general: In blood, top tumor clones expanded by 2 weeks, shrinking by 4.

Produced via immunoSEQ multiplex PCR; TCRdb's table is partial and in-frame only. The repertoire holds roughly 58,000 clones, with about 80% as singletons. This CDR3 comprises 14 residues. V lost 5 bases, J lost 1 base, and 11 bases lay in between. Germline lookup yields CDR1 SEHNR and CDR2 FQNEAQ (reference sequence). Specified time point: blood 4 weeks post-SBRT, at nephrectomy. Treatment of the sample: 15 Gy SBRT to primary tumor, nephrectomy 4 weeks later. After SBRT, blood was collected at 2 and 4 weeks, plus baseline. Specimen: blood, collected from a patient whose treatment included radiotherapy and nephrectomy. This chain uses TRBV7-9 with TRBJ1-1; possibly TRBD1 for D (5 bases). The sequence came from a man in his 60s with renal cell carcinoma. This CDR3 reads CASSPYGGNTEAFF. Here the CDR3 DNA reads TGTGCCAGCAGCCCCTATGGGGGGAACACTGAAGCTTTCTTT.